The rows below give T cell receptor beta chains drawn from one sample of a study of T-cell reconstitution after alpha-beta-depleted transplantation in children. MiXCR, applied by TCRdb to the PCR reads, yields one record per CDR3 protein. This table has a few hundred thousand distinct CDR3 sequences, roughly 14% appearing once. This sample comprised PBMCs, obtained from the stem cell graft. Receptor source: a human donor who donated a stem cell graft to a child with Fanconi anemia. CDR3s include the opening cysteine and the closing phenylalanine or tryptophan. A D gene is named only where the DNA matches it firmly. Size tells how often a clone was seen (once, few, many) or the class of an expanded clone, and some rows leave it out.

j_call d_call v_call clone_size cdr3_aa cdr3_nt
TRBJ2-7 . TRBV13 many CASSPRPEGEQYF TGTGCCAGCAGCCCCCGACCCGAGGGCGAGCAGTACTTC
TRBJ2-2 . TRBV29-1 . CSGRTSQTGELFF TGCAGCGGGAGGACGAGCCAAACCGGGGAGCTGTTTTTT
TRBJ2-5 TRBD2 TRBV7-9 few CASSLRTSGQETQYF TGTGCCAGCAGCTTAAGGACTAGCGGACAAGAGACCCAGTACTTC
TRBJ1-1 . TRBV7-6 many CASSSGQNTEAFF TGTGCCAGCAGCTCAGGACAGAACACTGAAGCTTTCTTT
TRBJ2-1 TRBD2 TRBV6-2/TRBV6-3 . CASIPGGAGRHEQFF TGTGCCAGCATACCCGGGGGGGCCGGTCGGCATGAGCAGTTCTTC
TRBJ2-1 . TRBV19 few CASRGASGGLSYNEQFF TGTGCCAGTAGGGGGGCCTCGGGCGGGTTATCCTACAATGAGCAGTTCTTC
TRBJ2-3 TRBD2 TRBV7-2 . CASSPERTSGDRQYF TGTGCCAGCAGCCCCGAAAGGACTAGCGGGGATAGGCAGTATTTT
TRBJ1-6 . TRBV27 . CATRVEGLVNSPLHF TGTGCCACCAGAGTGGAGGGTTTAGTTAATTCACCCCTCCACTTT
TRBJ2-2 . TRBV20-1 many CSASARVTGELFF TGCAGTGCTAGTGCGAGGGTCACCGGGGAGCTGTTTTTT
TRBJ2-5 . TRBV5-1 . CASSLDGGSETQYF TGCGCCAGCAGCTTGGATGGGGGATCGGAGACCCAGTACTTC
TRBJ2-2 . TRBV28 . CASSRQGLSGELFF TGTGCCAGCAGTCGACAGGGACTAAGCGGGGAGCTGTTTTTT
TRBJ2-2 . TRBV20-1 many CSARTPTNTGELFF TGCAGTGCCAGGACACCTACGAACACCGGGGAGCTGTTTTTT
TRBJ1-2 . TRBV6-1 few CASLEAGTANYGYTF TGTGCCAGTCTAGAAGCCGGGACGGCGAACTATGGCTACACCTTC
TRBJ2-3 . TRBV6-6 . CASKVWDTDTQYF TGTGCCAGCAAGGTCTGGGACACAGATACGCAGTATTTT
TRBJ1-2 TRBD1 TRBV12-3/TRBV12-4 . CASSRGPNYGYTF TGTGCCAGCAGTAGGGGGCCGAACTATGGCTACACCTTC
TRBJ1-1 . TRBV29-1 few CSVVKGHSKAFF TGCAGCGTTGTAAAGGGACATAGTAAAGCTTTCTTT
TRBJ2-3 . TRBV25-1 few CASRSAVFSTDTQYF TGTGCCAGCAGATCAGCGGTTTTTAGCACAGATACGCAGTATTTT
TRBJ2-7 . TRBV5-6 many CASSLAGNTRSYF TGTGCCAGCAGCTTGGCAGGGAATACAAGGTCGTACTTC
TRBJ1-1 . TRBV9 few CASSTSPLGPEAFF TGTGCCAGCAGCACGAGTCCCCTCGGTCCTGAAGCTTTCTTT
TRBJ2-2 . TRBV9 few CASSLSGVGTGELFF TGTGCCAGCAGCCTTAGTGGGGTCGGTACCGGGGAGCTGTTTTTT
TRBJ1-1 TRBD1 TRBV2 few CASSGTGGETEAFF TGTGCCAGCAGCGGGACAGGGGGCGAAACTGAAGCTTTCTTT
TRBJ2-1 TRBD2 TRBV12-3/TRBV12-4 few CASSRPPFVGGGSDNEQFF TGTGCCAGCAGTCGCCCCCCCTTTGTAGGCGGGGGGTCCGACAATGAGCAGTTCTTC
TRBJ1-6 TRBD1 TRBV4-2 . CASSQARGQNNSPLHF TGTGCCAGCAGCCAAGCGAGGGGGCAGAATAATTCACCCCTCCACTTT
TRBJ2-2 TRBD2 TRBV19 . CASSLLAGANTGELFF TGTGCCAGTAGTTTACTAGCGGGGGCGAACACCGGGGAGCTGTTTTTT
TRBJ1-2 TRBD1 TRBV29-1 few CSVDTGGNGYTF TGCAGCGTTGATACAGGGGGCAATGGCTACACCTTC
TRBJ2-7 TRBD1 TRBV18 . CASSVDRTGEQYF TGTGCCAGCTCAGTTGACAGGACAGGCGAGCAGTACTTC
TRBJ2-7 . TRBV7-9 . CASSSLPELYEQYF TGTGCCAGCAGCTCCCTTCCGGAACTCTACGAGCAGTACTTC
TRBJ2-1 . TRBV5-1 . CASSLGWQQSYNEQFF TGCGCCAGCAGCTTGGGGTGGCAACAATCGTACAATGAGCAGTTCTTC
TRBJ2-7 TRBD1 TRBV9 few CASSVGGTGVDSYEQYF TGTGCCAGCAGCGTAGGTGGGACAGGGGTCGACTCCTACGAGCAGTACTTC
TRBJ1-4 TRBD1 TRBV5-1 . CASSWTKTGTGEKLFF TGCGCCAGCAGCTGGACGAAGACAGGGACCGGCGAAAAACTGTTTTTT
TRBJ2-5 . TRBV9 . CASSVAGVTLQETQYF TGTGCCAGCAGCGTAGCAGGGGTCACTCTACAAGAGACCCAGTACTTC
TRBJ1-3 . TRBV29-1 many CSVSTYSFYSGNTIYF TGCAGCGTTTCCACTTATTCGTTCTACTCTGGAAACACCATATATTTT
TRBJ2-3 TRBD2 TRBV10-3 many CAISAGGGKDTQYF TGTGCCATCAGTGCTGGCGGGGGGAAAGATACGCAGTATTTT
TRBJ2-1 . TRBV5-1 . CASSQWRGPEAEQFF TGCGCCAGCAGCCAATGGCGGGGCCCGGAGGCGGAGCAGTTCTTC
TRBJ1-2 . TRBV18 . CASSPASRFATNYGYTF TGTGCCAGCTCACCGGCCAGTCGTTTTGCTACTAACTATGGCTACACCTTC
TRBJ1-4 . TRBV4-3 few CASSQDGAGTNEKLFF TGCGCCAGCAGCCAAGATGGGGCAGGGACTAATGAAAAACTGTTTTTT
TRBJ1-2 . TRBV5-1 . CASSFTTDDYGYTF TGCGCCAGCAGTTTTACGACCGATGACTATGGCTACACCTTC
TRBJ2-1 . TRBV29-1 few CSVPSAGSYNEQFF TGCAGCGTACCCTCGGCGGGCTCCTACAATGAGCAGTTCTTC
TRBJ2-5 TRBD2 TRBV3-1 few CASSRTSGAYQETQYF TGTGCCAGCAGCCGGACGAGCGGGGCGTACCAAGAGACCCAGTACTTC
TRBJ2-1 . TRBV7-9 few CASSLEERAEEQFF TGTGCCAGCAGCTTAGAGGAGCGGGCGGAGGAGCAGTTCTTC
TRBJ2-1 TRBD1 TRBV15 few CATSRGGTGGPNNEQFF TGTGCCACCAGCAGGGGAGGGACAGGGGGCCCAAACAATGAGCAGTTCTTC
TRBJ2-3 TRBD1 TRBV10-3 . CAIGQGNTDTQYF TGTGCCATCGGACAGGGAAACACAGATACGCAGTATTTT
TRBJ1-3 TRBD1 TRBV10-2 many CASRPGQGPSSGNTIYF TGCGCCAGCCGCCCGGGACAGGGTCCAAGCTCTGGAAACACCATATATTTT
TRBJ2-5 TRBD1 TRBV2 few CASSNRGEETQYF TGTGCCAGCAGCAACAGGGGAGAAGAGACCCAGTACTTC
TRBJ1-5 . TRBV12-3/TRBV12-4 . CASTLSQGANQPQHF TGTGCCAGCACCTTATCACAGGGCGCCAATCAGCCCCAGCATTTT
TRBJ2-7 . TRBV10-3 many CAISDSGFKRSEQYF TGTGCCATCAGTGATTCGGGTTTCAAGCGTAGCGAGCAGTACTTC
TRBJ2-1 . TRBV20-1 . CSAPSETDYNEQFF TGCAGTGCTCCCTCCGAGACTGATTACAATGAGCAGTTCTTC
TRBJ1-1 TRBD1 TRBV4-3 many CASSQGWTGKNTEAFF TGCGCCAGCAGCCAAGGTTGGACAGGGAAGAACACTGAAGCTTTCTTT
TRBJ2-1 . TRBV5-1 few CASRGGYNEQFF TGCGCCAGCAGGGGAGGATACAATGAGCAGTTCTTC
TRBJ2-1 TRBD1 TRBV4-3 many CASSHVGQGAGLAQFF TGCGCCAGCAGCCACGTGGGACAGGGGGCGGGTTTGGCCCAGTTCTTC
TRBJ2-7 . TRBV30 many CAWSVGRQFYEQYF TGTGCCTGGAGTGTTGGTCGGCAGTTCTACGAGCAGTACTTC
TRBJ1-1 . TRBV4-3 few CASSPDRPRNTEAFF TGCGCCAGCAGCCCGGATCGGCCCCGGAACACTGAAGCTTTCTTT
TRBJ2-6 . TRBV4-3 few CASSQEYDSGANVLTF TGCGCCAGCAGCCAAGAGTATGACTCTGGGGCCAACGTCCTGACTTTC
TRBJ1-1 TRBD1 TRBV11-2 few CASSYGTGGYTEAFF TGTGCCAGCAGCTACGGGACAGGGGGCTACACTGAAGCTTTCTTT
TRBJ2-1 . TRBV3-1 many CASSPGAYNEQFF TGTGCCAGCAGCCCAGGGGCCTACAATGAGCAGTTCTTC
TRBJ1-5 . TRBV21-1 few CASSSREGACQPQHF TGTGCCAGCAGCTCAAGGGAAGGGGCTTGTCAGCCCCAGCATTTT
TRBJ2-3 . TRBV7-2 . CASSPMGGSTDTQYF TGTGCCAGCAGCCCCATGGGGGGTAGCACAGATACGCAGTATTTT
TRBJ1-1 . TRBV20-1 few CSARDVFGGSMNTEAFF TGCAGTGCTAGAGATGTTTTTGGGGGATCGATGAACACTGAAGCTTTCTTT
TRBJ2-2 TRBD1 TRBV2 few CASRRDRGITGELFF TGTGCCAGCAGACGGGACAGGGGAATCACCGGGGAGCTGTTTTTT